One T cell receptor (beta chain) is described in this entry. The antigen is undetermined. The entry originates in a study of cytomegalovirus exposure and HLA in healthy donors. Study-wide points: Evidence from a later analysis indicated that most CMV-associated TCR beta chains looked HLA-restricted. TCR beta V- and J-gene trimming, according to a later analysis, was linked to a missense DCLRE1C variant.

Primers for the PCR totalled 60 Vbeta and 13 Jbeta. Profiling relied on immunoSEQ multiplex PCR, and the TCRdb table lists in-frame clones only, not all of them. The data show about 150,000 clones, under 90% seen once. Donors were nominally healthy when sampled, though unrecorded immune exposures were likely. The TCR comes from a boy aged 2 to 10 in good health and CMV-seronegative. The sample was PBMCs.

CDR3 region: CATSRVVTSGIGIQQYF. The CDR3 bases are TGTGCCACCAGCAGAGTTGTGACTAGCGGGATTGGAATACAGCAGTACTTC. The chain carries TRBV15 and TRBJ2-7; TRBD2 matches at 11 bases. Germline values: CDR1 LNHNV, CDR2 YYDKDF (reference sequence). The J segment lost 8 bases and the V segment lost 1 base, leaving 13 bases of the junction unmatched. CDR3 size: 17 residues.